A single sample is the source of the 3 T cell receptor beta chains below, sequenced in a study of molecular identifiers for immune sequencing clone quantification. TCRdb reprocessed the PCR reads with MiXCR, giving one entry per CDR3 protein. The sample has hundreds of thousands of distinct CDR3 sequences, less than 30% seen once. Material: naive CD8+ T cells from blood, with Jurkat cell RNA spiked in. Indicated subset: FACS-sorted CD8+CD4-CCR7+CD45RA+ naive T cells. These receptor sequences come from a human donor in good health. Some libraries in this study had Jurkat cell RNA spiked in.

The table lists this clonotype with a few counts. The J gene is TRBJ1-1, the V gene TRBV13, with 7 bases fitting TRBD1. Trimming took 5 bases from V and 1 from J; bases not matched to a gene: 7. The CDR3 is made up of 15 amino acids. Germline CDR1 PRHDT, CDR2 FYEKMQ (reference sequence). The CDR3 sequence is CASSGRDSGNTEAFF. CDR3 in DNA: TGTGCCAGCAGCGGGCGGGACAGCGGGAACACTGAAGCTTTCTTT.

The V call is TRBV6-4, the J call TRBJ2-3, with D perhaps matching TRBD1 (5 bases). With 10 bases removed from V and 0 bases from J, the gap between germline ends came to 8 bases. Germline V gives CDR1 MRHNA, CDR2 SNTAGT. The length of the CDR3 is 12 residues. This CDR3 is CATQGSTDTQYF. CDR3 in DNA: TGTGCCACCCAGGGAAGCACAGATACGCAGTATTTT.

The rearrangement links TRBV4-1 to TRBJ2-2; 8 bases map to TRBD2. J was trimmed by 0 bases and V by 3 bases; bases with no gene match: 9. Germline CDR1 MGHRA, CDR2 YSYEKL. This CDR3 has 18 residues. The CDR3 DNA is TGCGCCAGCAGCCACAAAATACGGACTAGCCCGAACACCGGGGAGCTGTTTTTT. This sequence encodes CASSHKIRTSPNTGELFF.